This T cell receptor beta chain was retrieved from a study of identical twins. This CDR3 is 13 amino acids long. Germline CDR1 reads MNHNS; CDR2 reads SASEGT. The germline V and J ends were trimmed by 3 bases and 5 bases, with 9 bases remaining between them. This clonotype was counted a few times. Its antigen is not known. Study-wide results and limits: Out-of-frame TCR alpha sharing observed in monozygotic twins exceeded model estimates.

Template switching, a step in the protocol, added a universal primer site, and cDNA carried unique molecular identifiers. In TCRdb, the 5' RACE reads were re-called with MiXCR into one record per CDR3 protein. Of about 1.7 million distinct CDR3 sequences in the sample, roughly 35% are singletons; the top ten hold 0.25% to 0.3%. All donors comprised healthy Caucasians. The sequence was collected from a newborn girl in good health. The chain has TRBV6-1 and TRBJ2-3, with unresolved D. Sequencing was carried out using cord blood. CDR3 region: CASSEHLGDTQYF. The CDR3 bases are TGTGCCAGCAGTGAGCACTTGGGAGATACGCAGTATTTT.